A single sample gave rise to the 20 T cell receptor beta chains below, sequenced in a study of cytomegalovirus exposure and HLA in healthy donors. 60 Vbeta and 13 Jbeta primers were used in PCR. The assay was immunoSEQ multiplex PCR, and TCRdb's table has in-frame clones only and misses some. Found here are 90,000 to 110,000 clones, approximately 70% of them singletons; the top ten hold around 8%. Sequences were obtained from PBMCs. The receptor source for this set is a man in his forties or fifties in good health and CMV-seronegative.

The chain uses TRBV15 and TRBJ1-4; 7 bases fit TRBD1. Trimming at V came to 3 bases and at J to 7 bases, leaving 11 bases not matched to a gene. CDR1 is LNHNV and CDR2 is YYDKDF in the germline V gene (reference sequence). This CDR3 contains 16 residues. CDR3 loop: CATSSLDRVGGEKLFF. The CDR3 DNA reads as TGTGCCACCAGCAGTCTAGACAGGGTAGGGGGTGAAAAACTGTTTTTT.

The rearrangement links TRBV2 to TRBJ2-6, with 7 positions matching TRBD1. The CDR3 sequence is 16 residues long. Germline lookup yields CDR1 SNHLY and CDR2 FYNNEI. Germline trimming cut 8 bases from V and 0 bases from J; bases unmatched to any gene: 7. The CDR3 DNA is TGTGCCAGCGCCGCAGGGGGAACCTCTGGGGCCAACGTCCTGACTTTC. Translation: CASAAGGTSGANVLTF. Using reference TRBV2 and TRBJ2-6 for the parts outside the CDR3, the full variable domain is EPEVTQTPSHQVTQMGQEVILRCVPISNHLYFYWYRQILGQKVEFLVSFYNNEISEKSEIFDDQFSVERPDGSNFTLKIRSTKLEDSAMYFCASAAGGTSGANVLTFGAGSRLTVL.

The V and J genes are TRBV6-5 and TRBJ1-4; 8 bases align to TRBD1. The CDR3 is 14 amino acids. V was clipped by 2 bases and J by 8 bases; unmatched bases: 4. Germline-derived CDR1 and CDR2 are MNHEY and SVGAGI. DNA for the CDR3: TGTGCCAGCAGTTACAGGACAGGGCCCGAAAAACTGTTTTTT. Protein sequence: CASSYRTGPEKLFF.

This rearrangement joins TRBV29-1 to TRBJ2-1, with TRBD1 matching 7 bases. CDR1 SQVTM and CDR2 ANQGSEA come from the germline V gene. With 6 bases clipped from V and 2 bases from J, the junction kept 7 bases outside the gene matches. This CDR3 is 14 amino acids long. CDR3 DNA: TGCAGCGTCCCAGGGGGACGAACCTACAATGAGCAGTTCTTC. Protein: CSVPGGRTYNEQFF.

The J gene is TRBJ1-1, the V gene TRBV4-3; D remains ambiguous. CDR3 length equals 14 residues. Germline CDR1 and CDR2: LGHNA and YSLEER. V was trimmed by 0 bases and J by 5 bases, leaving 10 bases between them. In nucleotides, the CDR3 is TGCGCCAGCAGCCAAGATGAGGGTTGGACTGAAGCTTTCTTT. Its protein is CASSQDEGWTEAFF.

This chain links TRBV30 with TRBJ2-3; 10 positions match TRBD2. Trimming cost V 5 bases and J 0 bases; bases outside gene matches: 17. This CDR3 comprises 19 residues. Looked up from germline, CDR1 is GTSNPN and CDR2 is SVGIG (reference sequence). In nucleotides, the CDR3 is TGTGCCTGGGCCGTGGAAGCGGGGGGGCTCCCCTCAAGCACAGATACGCAGTATTTT. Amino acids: CAWAVEAGGLPSSTDTQYF.

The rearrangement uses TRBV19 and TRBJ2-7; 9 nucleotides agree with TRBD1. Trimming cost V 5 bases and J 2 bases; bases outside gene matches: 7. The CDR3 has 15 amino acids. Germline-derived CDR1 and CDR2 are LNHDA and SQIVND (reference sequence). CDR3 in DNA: TGTGCCAGTAGTCCTCGGGACAGGGCCCCCTACGAGCAGTACTTC. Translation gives CASSPRDRAPYEQYF.

The CDR3 bases are TGTGCCAGCAGCCGGGGGGCGGGGATAGGGGGCGAGCAGTACTTC. It encodes CASSRGAGIGGEQYF. This sequence joins TRBV13 and TRBJ2-7; D possibly corresponds to TRBD2 (7 bases). The germline CDR1 and CDR2 sequences are PRHDT and FYEKMQ (reference sequence). CDR3 length: 15 amino acids. V dropped 5 bases and J dropped 6 bases, with 20 bases sitting between them.

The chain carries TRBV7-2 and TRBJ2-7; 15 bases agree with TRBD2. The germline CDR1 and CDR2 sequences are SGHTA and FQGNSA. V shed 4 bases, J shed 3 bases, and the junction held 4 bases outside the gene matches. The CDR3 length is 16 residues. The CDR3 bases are TGTGCCAGCAGCTCTCGGACTAGCGGGGGGGGCTACGAGCAGTACTTC. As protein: CASSSRTSGGGYEQYF.

The CDR3 DNA is TGTGCCAGCAGCCCTCACGGGGGCACAGATACGCAGTATTTT. Protein: CASSPHGGTDTQYF. V gene TRBV5-4 combines with J gene TRBJ2-3; D may be TRBD2 (5 bases). Germline V gives CDR1 SGHNT, CDR2 YYREEE (reference sequence). V gave up 4 bases and J gave up 1 base, with 10 bases separating them. There are 14 residues in the CDR3.

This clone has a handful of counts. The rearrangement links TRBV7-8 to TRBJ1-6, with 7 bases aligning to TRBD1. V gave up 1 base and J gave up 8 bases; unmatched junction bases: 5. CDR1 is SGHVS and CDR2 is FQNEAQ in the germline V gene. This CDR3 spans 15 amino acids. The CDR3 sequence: CASSLGGQYYSPLHF. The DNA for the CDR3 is TGTGCCAGCAGCTTAGGGGGACAGTACTATTCACCCCTCCACTTT.

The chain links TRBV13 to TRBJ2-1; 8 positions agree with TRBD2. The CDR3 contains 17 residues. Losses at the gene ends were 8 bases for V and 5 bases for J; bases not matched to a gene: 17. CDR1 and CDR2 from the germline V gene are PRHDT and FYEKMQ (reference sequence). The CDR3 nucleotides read TGTGCCAGCCTTATTAGACTAGCGCCTCTCCACCACAATGAGCAGTTCTTC. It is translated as CASLIRLAPLHHNEQFF.

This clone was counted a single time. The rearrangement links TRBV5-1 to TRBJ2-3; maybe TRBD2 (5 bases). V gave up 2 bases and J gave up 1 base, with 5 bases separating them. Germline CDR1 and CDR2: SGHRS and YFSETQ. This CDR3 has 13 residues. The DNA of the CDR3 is TGCGCCAGCAGCTTACTAGGCACAGATACGCAGTATTTT. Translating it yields CASSLLGTDTQYF.

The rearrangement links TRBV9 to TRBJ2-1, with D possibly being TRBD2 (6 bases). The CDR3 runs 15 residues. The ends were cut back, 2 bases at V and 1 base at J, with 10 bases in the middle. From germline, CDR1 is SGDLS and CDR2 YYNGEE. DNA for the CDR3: TGTGCCAGCAGCGTTACTAGCCTATCCTACAATGAGCAGTTCTTC. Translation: CASSVTSLSYNEQFF.

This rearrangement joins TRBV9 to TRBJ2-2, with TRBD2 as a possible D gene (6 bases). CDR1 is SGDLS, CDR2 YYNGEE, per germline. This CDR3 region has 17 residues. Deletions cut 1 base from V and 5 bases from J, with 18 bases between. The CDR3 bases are TGTGCCAGCAGCGTACCGCCGGGGTCAGGGAGGACCGGGGAGCTGTTTTTT. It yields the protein CASSVPPGSGRTGELFF.

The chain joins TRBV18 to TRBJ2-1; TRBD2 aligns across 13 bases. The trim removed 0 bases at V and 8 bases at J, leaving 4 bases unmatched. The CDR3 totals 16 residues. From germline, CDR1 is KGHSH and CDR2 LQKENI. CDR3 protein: CASSPPTSGGEDEQFF. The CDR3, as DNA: TGTGCCAGCTCACCACCCACTAGCGGGGGGGAAGATGAGCAGTTCTTC.

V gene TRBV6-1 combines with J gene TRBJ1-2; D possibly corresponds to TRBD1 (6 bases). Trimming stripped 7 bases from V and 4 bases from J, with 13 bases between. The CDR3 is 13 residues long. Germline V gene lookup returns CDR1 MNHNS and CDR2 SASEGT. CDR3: CASTETGSYGYTF. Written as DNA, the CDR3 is TGTGCCAGCACTGAGACAGGCAGCTATGGCTACACCTTC.

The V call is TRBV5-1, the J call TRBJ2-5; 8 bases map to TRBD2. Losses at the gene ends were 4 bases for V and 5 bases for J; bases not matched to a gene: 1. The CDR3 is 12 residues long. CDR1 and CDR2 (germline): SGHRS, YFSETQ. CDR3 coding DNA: TGCGCCAGCAGCCGGGAGGGGGAGACCCAGTACTTC. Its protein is CASSREGETQYF.

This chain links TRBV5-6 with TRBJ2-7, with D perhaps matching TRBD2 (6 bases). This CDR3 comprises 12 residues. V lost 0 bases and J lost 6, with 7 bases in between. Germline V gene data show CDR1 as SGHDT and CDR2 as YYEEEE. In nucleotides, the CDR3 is TGTGCCAGCAGCTTGGGGGACTGCGAGCAGTACTTC. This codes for CASSLGDCEQYF.

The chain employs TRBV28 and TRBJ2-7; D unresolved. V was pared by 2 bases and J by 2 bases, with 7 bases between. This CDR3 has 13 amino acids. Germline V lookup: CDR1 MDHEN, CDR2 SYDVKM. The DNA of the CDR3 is TGTGCCAGCAGTTTAGGCAGGCCCTACGAGCAGTACTTC. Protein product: CASSLGRPYEQYF. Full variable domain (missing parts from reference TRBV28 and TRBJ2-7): DVKVTQSSRYLVKRTGEKVFLECVQDMDHENMFWYRQDPGLGLRLIYFSYDVKMKEKGDIPEGYSVSREKKERFSLILESASTNQTSMYLCASSLGRPYEQYFGPGTRLTVT.